This T cell receptor beta chain is from a study of T cell repertoires in cytomegalovirus infection. To note about this clonotype: Its antigen is not identified.

One entry per CDR3 protein results from TCRdb running MiXCR on the reads. The table lists 550,000 to 850,000 distinct CDR3 sequences, roughly 30% of them singletons, with over 15% in the top ten. This specimen consisted of cultured PBMCs, obtained from culture after CMV antigen stimulation. This clonotype was sampled from a human donor in good health (CMV status not recorded). Some clones in this sample may be carry-over from other donors' samples.

In DNA, the CDR3 is TGTGCCAGCAGTTACGAAAACACCTACTCTGGAAACACCATATATTTT. It is translated as CASSYENTYSGNTIYF. The chain couples TRBV6-6 to TRBJ1-3; the D is unclear. The CDR3 extends over 16 amino acids. Germline CDR1 MNHNY, CDR2 SVGAGI (reference sequence). V dropped 2 bases and J dropped 0 bases, with 11 bases sitting between them.